The clone carrying this T cell receptor beta chain was recorded at least ten times. There were TCR beta CDR3 regions amplified from RNA transcripts. The HTBI primer set served for first-round RT-PCR of the TCR CDR3. TCRdb independently ran MiXCR on the multiplex PCR reads; one entry per CDR3 protein. The data show about 290,000 distinct CDR3 sequences, roughly 15% seen once. This entry comes from a study of T cells in Graves' hyperthyroidism and ophthalmopathy. Exclusion of a patient resulted from uncontrolled infection, other autoimmune disease, pregnancy or lactation. Germline V gene lookup returns CDR1 SGHRS and CDR2 YFSETQ. This CDR3 comprises 14 residues. V shed 4 bases and J 3 bases; nucleotides not matched to a gene: 4.

The material sequenced was blood. The source is a woman in her twenties or thirties with Graves' hyperthyroidism that later progressed to Graves' ophthalmopathy. This chain links TRBV5-1 with TRBJ1-2; 9 bases line up with TRBD1. For the CDR3, the DNA is TGCGCCAGCAGCCCGGGACAGGGATACTATGGCTACACCTTC. It specifies CASSPGQGYYGYTF.